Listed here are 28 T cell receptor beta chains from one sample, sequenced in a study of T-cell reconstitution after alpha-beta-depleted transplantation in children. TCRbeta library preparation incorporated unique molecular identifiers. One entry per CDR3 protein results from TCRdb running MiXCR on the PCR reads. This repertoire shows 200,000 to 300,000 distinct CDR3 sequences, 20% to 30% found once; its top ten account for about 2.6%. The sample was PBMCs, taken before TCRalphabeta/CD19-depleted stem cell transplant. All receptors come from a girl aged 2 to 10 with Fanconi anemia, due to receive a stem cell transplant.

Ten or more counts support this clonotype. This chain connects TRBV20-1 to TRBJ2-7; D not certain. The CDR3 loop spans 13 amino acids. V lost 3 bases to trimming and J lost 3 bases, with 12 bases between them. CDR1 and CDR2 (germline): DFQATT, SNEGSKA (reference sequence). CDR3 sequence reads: CSASDPPGYEQYF. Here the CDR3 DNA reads TGCAGTGCTAGTGACCCGCCGGGCTACGAGCAGTACTTC.

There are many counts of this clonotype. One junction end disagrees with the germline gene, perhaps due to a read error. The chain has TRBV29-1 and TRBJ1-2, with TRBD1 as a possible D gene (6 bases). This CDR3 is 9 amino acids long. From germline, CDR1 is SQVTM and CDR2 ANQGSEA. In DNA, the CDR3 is TGCAGCGCAGGGGAATCTCGCGCTTTC. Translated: CSAGESRAF.

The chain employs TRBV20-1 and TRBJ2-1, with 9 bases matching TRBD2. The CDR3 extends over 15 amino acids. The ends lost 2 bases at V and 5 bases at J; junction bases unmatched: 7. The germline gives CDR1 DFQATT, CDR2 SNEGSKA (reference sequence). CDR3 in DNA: TGCAGTGCTAGAAATCCGCTAGCGGGGCACAATGAGCAGTTCTTC. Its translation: CSARNPLAGHNEQFF.

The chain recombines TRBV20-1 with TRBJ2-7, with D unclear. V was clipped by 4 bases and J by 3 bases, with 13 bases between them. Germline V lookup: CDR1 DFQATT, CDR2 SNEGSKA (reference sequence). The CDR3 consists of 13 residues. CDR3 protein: CSAIPNGGYEQYF. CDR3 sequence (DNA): TGCAGTGCTATCCCAAATGGCGGCTACGAGCAGTACTTC.

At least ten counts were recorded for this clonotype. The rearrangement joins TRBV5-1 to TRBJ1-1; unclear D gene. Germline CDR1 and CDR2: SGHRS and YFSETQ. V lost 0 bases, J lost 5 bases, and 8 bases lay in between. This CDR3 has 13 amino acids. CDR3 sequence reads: CASSLGRQTEAFF. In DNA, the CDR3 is TGCGCCAGCAGCTTGGGACGCCAAACTGAAGCTTTCTTT.

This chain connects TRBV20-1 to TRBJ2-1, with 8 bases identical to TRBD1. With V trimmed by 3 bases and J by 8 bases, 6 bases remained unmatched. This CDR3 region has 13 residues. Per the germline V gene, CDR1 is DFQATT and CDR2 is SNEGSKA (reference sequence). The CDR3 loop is CSASFQGAYEQFF. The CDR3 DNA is TGCAGTGCTAGCTTCCAGGGGGCGTATGAGCAGTTCTTC.

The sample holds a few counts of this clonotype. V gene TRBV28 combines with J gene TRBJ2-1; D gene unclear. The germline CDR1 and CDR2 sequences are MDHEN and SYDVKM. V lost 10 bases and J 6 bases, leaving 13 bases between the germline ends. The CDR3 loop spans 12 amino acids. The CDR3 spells CATKFGVNEQFF. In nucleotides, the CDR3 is TGTGCCACCAAATTTGGGGTCAATGAGCAGTTCTTC.

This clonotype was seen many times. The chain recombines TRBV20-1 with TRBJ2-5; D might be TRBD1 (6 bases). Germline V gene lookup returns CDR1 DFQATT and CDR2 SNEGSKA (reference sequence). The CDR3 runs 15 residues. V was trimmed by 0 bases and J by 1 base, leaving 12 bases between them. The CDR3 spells CSARDPYRAQETQYF. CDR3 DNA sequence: TGCAGTGCTAGAGATCCGTACAGGGCCCAAGAGACCCAGTACTTC.

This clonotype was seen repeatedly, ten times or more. The CDR3, as DNA: TGTGCCAGCAGTTTAATGACTACTGGGGCGTTGGAGCTGTTTTTT. Amino acid sequence: CASSLMTTGALELFF. The chain carries TRBV7-8 and TRBJ2-2, with D possibly being TRBD1 or TRBD2 (5 bases each). With 6 bases removed from V and 10 bases from J, the gap between germline ends came to 21 bases. CDR1 is SGHVS and CDR2 is FQNEAQ in the germline V gene. CDR3 length: 15 amino acids.

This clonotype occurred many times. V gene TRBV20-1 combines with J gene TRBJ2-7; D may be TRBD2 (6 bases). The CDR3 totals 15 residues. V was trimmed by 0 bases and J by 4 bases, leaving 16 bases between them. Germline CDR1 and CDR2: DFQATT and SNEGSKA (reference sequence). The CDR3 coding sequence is TGCAGTGCTAGAGATCCTATCCTAGCGTTTTACGAGCAGTACTTC. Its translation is CSARDPILAFYEQYF.

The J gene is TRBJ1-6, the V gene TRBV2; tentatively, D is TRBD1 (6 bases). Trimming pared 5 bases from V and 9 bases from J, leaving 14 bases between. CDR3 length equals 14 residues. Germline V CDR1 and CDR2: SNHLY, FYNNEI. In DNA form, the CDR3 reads TGTGCCAGCAGTTACGCCCCACAGGGTTCACCCCTCCACTTT. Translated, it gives CASSYAPQGSPLHF.

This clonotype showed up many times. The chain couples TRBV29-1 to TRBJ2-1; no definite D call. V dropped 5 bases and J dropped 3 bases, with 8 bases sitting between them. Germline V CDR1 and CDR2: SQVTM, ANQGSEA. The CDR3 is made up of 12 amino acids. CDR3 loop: CSVPLNYNEQFF. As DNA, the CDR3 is TGCAGCGTTCCTCTTAACTACAATGAGCAGTTCTTC.

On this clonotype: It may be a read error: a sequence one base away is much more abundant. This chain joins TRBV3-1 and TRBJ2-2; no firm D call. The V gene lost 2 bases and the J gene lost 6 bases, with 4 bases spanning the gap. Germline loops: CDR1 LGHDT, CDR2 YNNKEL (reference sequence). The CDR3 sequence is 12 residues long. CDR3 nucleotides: TGTGCCAGCAGCCAATGGGCCGGGGAGCTGTTTTTT. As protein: CASSQWAGELFF.

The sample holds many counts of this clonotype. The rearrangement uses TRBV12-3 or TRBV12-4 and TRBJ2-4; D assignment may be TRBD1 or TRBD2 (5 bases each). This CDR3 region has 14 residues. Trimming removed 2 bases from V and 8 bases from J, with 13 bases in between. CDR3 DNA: TGTGCCAGCAGTTTAAAGGGGCACGGGGACATTCAGTACTTC. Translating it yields CASSLKGHGDIQYF.

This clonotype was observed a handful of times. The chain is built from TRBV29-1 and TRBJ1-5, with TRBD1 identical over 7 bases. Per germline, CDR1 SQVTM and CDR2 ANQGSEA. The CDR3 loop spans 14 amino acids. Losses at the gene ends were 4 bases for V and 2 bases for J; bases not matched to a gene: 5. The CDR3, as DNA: TGCAGCGTTGTTGTAGGACAGGGCAATCAGCCCCAGCATTTT. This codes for CSVVVGQGNQPQHF.

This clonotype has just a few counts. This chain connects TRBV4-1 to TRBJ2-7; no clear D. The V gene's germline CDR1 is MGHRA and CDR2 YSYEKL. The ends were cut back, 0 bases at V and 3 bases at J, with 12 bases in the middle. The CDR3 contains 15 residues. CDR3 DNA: TGCGCCAGCAGCCAAGACCCAACACGAGGCTACGAGCAGTACTTC. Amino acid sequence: CASSQDPTRGYEQYF.

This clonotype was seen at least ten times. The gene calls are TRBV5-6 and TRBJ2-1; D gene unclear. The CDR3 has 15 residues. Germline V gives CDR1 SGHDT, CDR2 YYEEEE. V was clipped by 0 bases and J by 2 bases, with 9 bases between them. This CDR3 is CASSLELHPYNEQFF. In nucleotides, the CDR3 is TGTGCCAGCAGCTTGGAACTACATCCCTACAATGAGCAGTTCTTC.

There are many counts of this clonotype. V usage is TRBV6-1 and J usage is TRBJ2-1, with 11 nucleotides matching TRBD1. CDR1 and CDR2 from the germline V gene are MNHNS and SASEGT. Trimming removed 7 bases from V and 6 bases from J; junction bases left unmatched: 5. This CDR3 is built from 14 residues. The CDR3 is CASTPGQGGNEQFF. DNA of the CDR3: TGTGCCAGCACTCCGGGACAGGGGGGCAATGAGCAGTTCTTC.

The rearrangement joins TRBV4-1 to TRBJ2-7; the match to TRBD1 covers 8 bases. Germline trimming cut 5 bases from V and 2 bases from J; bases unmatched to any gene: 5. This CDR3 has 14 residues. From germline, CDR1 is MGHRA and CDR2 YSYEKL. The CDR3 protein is CASSLQGGPYEQYF. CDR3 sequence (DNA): TGCGCCAGCAGCTTACAGGGGGGCCCCTACGAGCAGTACTTC.

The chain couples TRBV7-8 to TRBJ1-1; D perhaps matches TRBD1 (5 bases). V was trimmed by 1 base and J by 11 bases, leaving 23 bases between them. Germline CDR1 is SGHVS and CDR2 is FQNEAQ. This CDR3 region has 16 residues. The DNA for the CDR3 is TGTGCCAGCAGCTTAGTCGAGCTTGGGCAGGGTGGAAAGGCTTTCTTT. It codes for CASSLVELGQGGKAFF.

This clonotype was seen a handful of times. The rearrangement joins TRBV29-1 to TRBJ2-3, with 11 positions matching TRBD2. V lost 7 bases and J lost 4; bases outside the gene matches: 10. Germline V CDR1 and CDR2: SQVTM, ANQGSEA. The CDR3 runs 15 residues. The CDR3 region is CSADILAGVADTQYF. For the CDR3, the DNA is TGCAGCGCCGACATACTAGCGGGAGTCGCAGATACGCAGTATTTT.

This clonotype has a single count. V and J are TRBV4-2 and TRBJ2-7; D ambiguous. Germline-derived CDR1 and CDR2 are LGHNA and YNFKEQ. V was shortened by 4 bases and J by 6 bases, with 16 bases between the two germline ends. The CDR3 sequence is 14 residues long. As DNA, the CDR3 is TGTGCCAGCAGCCCCCTCGGCGGATCCGTCGAGCAGTACTTC. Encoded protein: CASSPLGGSVEQYF.

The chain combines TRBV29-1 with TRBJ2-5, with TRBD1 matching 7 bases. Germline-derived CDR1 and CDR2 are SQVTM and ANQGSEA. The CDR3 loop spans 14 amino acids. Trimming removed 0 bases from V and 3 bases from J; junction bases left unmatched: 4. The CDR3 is CSVEDTGTEETQYF. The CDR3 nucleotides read TGCAGCGTTGAAGATACGGGGACAGAAGAGACCCAGTACTTC.

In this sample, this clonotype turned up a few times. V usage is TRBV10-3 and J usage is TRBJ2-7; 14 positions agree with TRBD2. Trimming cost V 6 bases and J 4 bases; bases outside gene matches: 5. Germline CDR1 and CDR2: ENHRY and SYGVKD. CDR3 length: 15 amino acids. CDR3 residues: CAIRTGTSGGYEQYF. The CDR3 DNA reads TGTGCCATCAGAACCGGGACTAGCGGGGGATACGAGCAGTACTTC.

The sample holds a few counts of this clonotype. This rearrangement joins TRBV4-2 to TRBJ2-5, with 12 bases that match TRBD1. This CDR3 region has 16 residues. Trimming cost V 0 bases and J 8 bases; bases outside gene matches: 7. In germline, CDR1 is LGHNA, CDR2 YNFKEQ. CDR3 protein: CASSQDTGTGGSTQYF. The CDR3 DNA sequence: TGTGCCAGCAGCCAAGATACCGGGACAGGGGGCAGCACCCAGTACTTC.

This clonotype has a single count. CDR3 nucleotide sequence: TGTGCCAGTAGTCAACGACAGGGTGCCTACAATGAGCAGTTCTTC. Residues: CASSQRQGAYNEQFF. The chain recombines TRBV19 with TRBJ2-1; 7 bases align to TRBD1. The V segment lost 5 bases and the J segment 2 bases; nucleotides outside the gene matches: 6. Germline CDR1 is LNHDA and CDR2 is SQIVND (reference sequence). The CDR3 totals 15 residues.

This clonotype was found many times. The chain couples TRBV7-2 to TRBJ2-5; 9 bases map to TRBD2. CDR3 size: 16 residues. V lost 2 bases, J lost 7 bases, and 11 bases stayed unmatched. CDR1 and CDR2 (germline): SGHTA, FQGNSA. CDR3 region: CASSLTGLGLALTQYF. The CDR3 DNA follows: TGTGCCAGCAGCTTAACGGGGCTGGGACTAGCATTGACCCAGTACTTC.

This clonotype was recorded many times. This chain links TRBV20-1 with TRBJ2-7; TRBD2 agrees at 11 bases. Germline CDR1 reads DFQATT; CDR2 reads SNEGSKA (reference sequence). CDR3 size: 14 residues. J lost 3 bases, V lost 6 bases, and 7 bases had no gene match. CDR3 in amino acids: CSAVGLAGFYEQYF. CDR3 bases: TGCAGTGCCGTCGGACTAGCGGGCTTCTACGAGCAGTACTTC.